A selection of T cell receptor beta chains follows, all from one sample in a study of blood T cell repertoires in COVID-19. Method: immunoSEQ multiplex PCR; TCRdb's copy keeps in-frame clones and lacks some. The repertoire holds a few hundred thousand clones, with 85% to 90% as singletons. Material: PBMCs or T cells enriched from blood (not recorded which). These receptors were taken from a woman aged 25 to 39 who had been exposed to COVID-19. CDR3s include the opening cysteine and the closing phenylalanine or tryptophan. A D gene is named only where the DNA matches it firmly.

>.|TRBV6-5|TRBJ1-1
CASRPGQMNTEAFF
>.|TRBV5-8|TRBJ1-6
CASSLIDNSPLHF
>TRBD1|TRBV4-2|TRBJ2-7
CASSPQTGGGYEQYF
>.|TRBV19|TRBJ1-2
CAAHTRGGSFPQRNGYTF
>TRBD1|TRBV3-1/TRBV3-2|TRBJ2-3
CASSPSPGQGADTQYF
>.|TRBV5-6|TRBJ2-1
CASSRAGPGEQFF
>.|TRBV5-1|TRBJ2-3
CASSGGRPRPDTQYF
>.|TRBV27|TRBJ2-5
CASSFNEGSQETQYF
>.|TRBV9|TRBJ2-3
CASGLGSFVTDTQYF
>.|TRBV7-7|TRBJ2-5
CASSATGFSGETQYF
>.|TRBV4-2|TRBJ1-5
CASSQEGLGNQPQHF
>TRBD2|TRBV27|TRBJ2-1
CASRWGGSYNEQFF
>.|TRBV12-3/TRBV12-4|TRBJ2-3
CASSFVSIPTQYF
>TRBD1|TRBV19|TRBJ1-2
CASGDRARGNYGYTF
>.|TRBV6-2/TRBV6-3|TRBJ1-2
CASSYSGGTYGYTF
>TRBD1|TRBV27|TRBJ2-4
CASSSRTGLAKNIQYF
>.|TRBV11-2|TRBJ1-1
CASSFPEGEAGF
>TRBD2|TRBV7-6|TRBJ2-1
CASSRTSSEQFF
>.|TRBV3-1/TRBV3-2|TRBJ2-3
CASSPGEYGDTQYF
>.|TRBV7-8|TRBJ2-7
CASSPQDRFYEQYF
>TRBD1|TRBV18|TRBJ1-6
CASSPRGQNSPLHF
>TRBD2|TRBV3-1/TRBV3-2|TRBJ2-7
CASRMGLAETEQYF
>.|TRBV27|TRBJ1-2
CASSPLGGQGYTF
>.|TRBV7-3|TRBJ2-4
CASSLTLGLAGCNRLNIQYF
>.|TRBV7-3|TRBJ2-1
CASSLTLDSYNEQFF
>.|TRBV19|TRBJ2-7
CATGERAYEQYF
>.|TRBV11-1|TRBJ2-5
CASSRTRDTQETQYF
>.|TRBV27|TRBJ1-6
CASSFSGAHGNSPLHF
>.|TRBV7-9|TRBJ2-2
CASSLRGRSGELFF
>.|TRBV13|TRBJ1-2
CASSLGAGSHRGDRLGYTF
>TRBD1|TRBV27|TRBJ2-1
CASSLSGQGFREQFF
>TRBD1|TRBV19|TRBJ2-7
CASSIGDSTYEQYF
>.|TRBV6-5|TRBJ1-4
CASSSGLANEKLFF
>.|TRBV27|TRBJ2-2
CASSKGDSTGELFF
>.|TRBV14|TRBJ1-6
CASSQGILGPILHPRFNSPLHF
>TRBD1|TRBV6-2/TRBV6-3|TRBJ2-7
CASSWTGGNEQYF
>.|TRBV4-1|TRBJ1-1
CASSQDRGTEAFF
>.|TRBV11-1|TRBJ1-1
CASRAWAREAFF
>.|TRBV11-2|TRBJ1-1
CASSPRREGRATEAFF
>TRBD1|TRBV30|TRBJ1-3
CAWGQGAFRNTIYF
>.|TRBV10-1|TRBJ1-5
CASSSSGDQPQHF
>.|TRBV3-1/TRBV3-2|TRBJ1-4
CASRSQGLSNEKLFF
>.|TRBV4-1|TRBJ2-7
CASSQDWGSFYEQYF
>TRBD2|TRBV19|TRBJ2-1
CASSMLGGGPNEQFF
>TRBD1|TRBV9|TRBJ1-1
CASSRRDSPNTEAFF
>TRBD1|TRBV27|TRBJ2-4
CASSRDRVAKNIQYF
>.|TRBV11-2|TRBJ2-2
CASSVLSRELFF
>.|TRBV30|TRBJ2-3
CAWSLESRGDTQYF
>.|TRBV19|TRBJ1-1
CASSIQGWNTEAFF
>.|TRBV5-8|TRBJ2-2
CASSLEEGLNTGELFF
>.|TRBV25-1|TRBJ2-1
CASSGWDLYNEQFF
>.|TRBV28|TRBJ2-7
CASSLRGSPPGEQYF
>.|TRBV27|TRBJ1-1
CASSAVSGRNTEAFF
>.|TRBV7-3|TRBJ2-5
CASSLTRGAGETQYF